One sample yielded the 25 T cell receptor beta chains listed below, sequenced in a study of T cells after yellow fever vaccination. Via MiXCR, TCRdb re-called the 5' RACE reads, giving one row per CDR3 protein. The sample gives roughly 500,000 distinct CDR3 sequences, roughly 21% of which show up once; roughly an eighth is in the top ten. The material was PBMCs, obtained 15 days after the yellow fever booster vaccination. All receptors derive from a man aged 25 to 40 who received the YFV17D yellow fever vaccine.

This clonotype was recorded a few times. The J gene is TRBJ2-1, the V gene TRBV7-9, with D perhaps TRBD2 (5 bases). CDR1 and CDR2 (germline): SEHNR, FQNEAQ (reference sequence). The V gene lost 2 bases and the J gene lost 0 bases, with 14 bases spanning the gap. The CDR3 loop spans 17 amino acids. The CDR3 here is CASSLQTIPSSYNEQFF. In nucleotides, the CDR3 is TGTGCCAGCAGCTTACAGACTATCCCGAGCTCCTACAATGAGCAGTTCTTC. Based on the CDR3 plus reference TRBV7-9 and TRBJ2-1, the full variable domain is DTGVSQNPRHKITKRGQNVTFRCDPISEHNRLYWYRQTLGQGPEFLTYFQNEAQLEKSRLLSDRFSAERPKGSFSTLEIQRTEQGDSAMYLCASSLQTIPSSYNEQFFGPGTRLTVL.

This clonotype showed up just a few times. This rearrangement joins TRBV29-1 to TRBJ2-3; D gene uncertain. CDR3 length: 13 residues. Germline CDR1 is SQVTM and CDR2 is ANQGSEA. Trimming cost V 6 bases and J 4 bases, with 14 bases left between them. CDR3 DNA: TGCAGCGTAGACCACGGTCTTCCAGATACGCAGTATTTT. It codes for CSVDHGLPDTQYF.

The CDR3: CASSLQLTGTQYF. DNA of the CDR3: TGTGCCAGCAGCTTACAACTAACGGGGACCCAGTACTTC. The chain recombines TRBV7-2 with TRBJ2-5; no definite D call. CDR1 and CDR2 from the germline V gene are SGHTA and FQGNSA. This CDR3 contains 13 residues. Trimming left V 2 bases short and J 7 bases short, with 11 bases between.

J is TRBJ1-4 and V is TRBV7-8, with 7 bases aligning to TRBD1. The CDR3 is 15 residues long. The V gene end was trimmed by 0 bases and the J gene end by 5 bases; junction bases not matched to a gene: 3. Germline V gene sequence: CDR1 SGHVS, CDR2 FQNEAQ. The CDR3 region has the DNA TGTGCCAGCAGCTTAGCTGGCAGGGGGAATGAAAAACTGTTTTTT. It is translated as CASSLAGRGNEKLFF.

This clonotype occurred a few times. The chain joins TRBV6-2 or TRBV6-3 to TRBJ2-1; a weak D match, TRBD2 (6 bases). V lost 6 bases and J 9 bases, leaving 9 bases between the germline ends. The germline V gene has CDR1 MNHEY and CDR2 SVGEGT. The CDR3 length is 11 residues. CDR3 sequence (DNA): TGTGCCAGCAGGACTAGATTTGAGCAGTTCTTC. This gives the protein CASRTRFEQFF.

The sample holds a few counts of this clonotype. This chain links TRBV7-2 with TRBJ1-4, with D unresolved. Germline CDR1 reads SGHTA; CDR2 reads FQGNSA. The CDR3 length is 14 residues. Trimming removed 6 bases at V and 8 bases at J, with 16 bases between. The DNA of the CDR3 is TGTGCCAGCAGGACCGGGAGCTCATCCGAAAAACTGTTTTTT. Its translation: CASRTGSSSEKLFF.

CDR3 sequence: CASSSGAGGAYEQYF. DNA for the CDR3: TGCGCCAGCAGTTCGGGAGCGGGAGGGGCCTACGAGCAGTACTTC. The gene calls are TRBV5-1 and TRBJ2-7; 10 bases are a match to TRBD2. CDR3 length equals 15 residues. CDR1 and CDR2 (germline): SGHRS, YFSETQ. The V and J ends lost 5 bases and 2 bases, in that order; junction bases with no gene match: 7.

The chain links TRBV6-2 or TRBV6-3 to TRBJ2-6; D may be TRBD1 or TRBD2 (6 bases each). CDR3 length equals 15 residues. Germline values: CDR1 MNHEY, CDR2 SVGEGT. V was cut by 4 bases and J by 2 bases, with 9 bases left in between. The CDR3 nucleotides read TGTGCCAGCAGTTCTGGGGGGCCTGGGGCCAACGTCCTGACTTTC. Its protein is CASSSGGPGANVLTF.

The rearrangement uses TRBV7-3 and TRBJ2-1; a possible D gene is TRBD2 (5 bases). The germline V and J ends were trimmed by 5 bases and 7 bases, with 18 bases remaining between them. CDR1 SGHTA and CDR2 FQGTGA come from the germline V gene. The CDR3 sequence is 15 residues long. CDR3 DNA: TGTGCCAGCAGCCCGATGGGGAGAGAAAGAAATGAGCAGTTCTTC. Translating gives CASSPMGRERNEQFF.

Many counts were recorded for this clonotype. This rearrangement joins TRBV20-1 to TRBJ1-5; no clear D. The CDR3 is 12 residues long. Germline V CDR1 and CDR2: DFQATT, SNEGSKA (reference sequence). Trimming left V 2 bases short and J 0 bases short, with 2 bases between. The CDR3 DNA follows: TGCAGTGCTAGAAATAGCAATCAGCCCCAGCATTTT. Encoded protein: CSARNSNQPQHF.

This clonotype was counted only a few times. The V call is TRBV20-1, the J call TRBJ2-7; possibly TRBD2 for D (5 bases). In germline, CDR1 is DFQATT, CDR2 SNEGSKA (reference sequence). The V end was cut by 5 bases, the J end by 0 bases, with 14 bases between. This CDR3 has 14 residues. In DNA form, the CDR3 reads TGCAGTGCTGAGGAGGAACTGAGCTCCTACGAGCAGTACTTC. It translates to CSAEEELSSYEQYF.

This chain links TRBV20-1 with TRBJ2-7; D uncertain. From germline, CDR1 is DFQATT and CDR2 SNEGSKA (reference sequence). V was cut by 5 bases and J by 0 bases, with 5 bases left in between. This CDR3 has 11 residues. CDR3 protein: CSARASYEQYF. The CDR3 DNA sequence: TGCAGTGCTCGGGCCTCCTACGAGCAGTACTTC.

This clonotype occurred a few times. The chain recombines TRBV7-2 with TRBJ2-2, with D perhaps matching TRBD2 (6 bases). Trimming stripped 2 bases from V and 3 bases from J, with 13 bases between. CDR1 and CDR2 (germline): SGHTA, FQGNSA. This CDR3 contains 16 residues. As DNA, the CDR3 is TGTGCCAGCAGCTTAAACCGGGACTTATACACCGGGGAGCTGTTTTTT. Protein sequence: CASSLNRDLYTGELFF.

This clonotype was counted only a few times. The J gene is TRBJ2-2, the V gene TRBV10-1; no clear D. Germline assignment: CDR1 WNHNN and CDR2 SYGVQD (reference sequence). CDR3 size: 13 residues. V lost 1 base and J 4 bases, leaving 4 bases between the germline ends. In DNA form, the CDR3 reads TGCGCCAGCAGTGAGTGGTCCACCGGGGAGCTGTTTTTT. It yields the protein CASSEWSTGELFF.

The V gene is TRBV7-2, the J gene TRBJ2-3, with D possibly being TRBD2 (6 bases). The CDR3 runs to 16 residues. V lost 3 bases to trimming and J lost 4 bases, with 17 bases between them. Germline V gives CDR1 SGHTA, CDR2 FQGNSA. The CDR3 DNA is TGTGCCAGCAGCTTGGTGGGGGAGGATTTAGCAGATACGCAGTATTTT. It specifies CASSLVGEDLADTQYF.

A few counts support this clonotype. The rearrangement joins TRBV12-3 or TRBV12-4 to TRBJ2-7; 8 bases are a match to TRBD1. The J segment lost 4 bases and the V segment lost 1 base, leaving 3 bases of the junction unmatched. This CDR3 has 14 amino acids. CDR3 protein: CASSLGTGKYEQYF. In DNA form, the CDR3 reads TGTGCCAGCAGTTTAGGGACAGGGAAGTACGAGCAGTACTTC.

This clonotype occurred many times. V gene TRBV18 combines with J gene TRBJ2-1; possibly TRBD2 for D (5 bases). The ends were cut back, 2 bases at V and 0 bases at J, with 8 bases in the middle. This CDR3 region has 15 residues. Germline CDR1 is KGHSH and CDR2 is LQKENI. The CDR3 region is CASSPVGSSYNEQFF. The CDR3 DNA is TGTGCCAGCTCACCAGTGGGGAGCTCCTACAATGAGCAGTTCTTC.

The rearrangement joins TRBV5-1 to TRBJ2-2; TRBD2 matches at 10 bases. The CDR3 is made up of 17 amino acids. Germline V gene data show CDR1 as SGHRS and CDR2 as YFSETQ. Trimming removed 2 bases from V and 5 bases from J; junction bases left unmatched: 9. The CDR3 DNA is TGCGCCAGCAGCTTACTCACTAGCGGGAAAAATACCGGGGAGCTGTTTTTT. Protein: CASSLLTSGKNTGELFF.

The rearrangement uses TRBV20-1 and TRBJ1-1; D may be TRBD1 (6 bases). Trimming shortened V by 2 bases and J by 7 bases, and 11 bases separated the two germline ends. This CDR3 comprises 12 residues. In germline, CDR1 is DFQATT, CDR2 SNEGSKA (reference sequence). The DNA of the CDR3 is TGCAGTGCTAGACACACAGGGATTGAAGCTTTCTTT. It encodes CSARHTGIEAFF.

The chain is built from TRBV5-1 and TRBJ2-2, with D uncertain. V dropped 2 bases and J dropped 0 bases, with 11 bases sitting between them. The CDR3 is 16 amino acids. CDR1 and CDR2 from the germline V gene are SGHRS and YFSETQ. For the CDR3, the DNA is TGCGCCAGCAGCTTCTTTGCCGCCTCGAACACCGGGGAGCTGTTTTTT. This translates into CASSFFAASNTGELFF.

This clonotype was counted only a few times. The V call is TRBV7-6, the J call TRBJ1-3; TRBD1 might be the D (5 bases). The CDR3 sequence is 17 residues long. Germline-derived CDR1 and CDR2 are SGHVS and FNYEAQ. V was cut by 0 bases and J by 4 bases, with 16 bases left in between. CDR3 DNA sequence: TGTGCCAGCAGCTTAGCCGGGACTGGGACCCCCGGAAACACCATATATTTT. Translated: CASSLAGTGTPGNTIYF. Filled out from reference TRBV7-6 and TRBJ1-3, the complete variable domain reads GAGVSQSPRYKVTKRGQDVALRCDPISGHVSLYWYRQALGQGPEFLTYFNYEAQQDKSGLPNDRFSAERPEGSISTLTIQRTEQRDSAMYRCASSLAGTGTPGNTIYFGEGSWLTVV.

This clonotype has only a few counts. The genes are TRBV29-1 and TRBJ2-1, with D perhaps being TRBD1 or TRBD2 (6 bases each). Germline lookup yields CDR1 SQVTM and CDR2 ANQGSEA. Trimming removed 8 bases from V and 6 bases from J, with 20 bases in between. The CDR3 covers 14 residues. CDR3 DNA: TGCAGCACCTCGGGGGCCCAAAGCCCCAATGAGCAGTTCTTC. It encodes CSTSGAQSPNEQFF.

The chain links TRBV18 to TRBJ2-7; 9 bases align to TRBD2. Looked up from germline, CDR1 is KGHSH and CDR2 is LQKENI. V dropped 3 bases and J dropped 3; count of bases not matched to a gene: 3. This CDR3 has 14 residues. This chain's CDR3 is CASSPSGSYYEQYF. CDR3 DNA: TGTGCCAGCTCACCTAGCGGGAGTTACTACGAGCAGTACTTC.

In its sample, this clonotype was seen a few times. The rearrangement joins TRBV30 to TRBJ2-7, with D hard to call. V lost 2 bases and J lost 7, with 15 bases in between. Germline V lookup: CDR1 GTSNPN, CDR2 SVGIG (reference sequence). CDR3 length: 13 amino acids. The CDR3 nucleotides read TGTGCCTGGAGTTGGGCGGCTTACCTTGAGCAGTACTTC. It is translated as CAWSWAAYLEQYF. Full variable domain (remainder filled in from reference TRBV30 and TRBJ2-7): SQTIHQWPATLVQPVGSPLSLECTVEGTSNPNLYWYRQAAGRGLQLLFYSVGIGQISSEVPQNLSASRPQDRQFILSSKKLLLSDSGFYLCAWSWAAYLEQYFGPGTRLTVT.

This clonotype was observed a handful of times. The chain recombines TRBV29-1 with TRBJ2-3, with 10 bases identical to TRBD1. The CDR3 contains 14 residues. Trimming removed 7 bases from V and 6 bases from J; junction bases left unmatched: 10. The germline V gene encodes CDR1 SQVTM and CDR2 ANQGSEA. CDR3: CSDRKDRGFDTQYF. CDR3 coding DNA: TGCAGCGACCGCAAGGACAGGGGGTTTGATACGCAGTATTTT.